The 5 T cell receptor beta chains presented below share a single source sample, sequenced in a study of blood T cell repertoires in COVID-19. The data were produced by immunoSEQ multiplex PCR, yet TCRdb's version contains in-frame clones alone and is incomplete. The data hold under 400,000 clones, with more than 70% observed a single time. Sequencing was carried out using peripheral blood. The source of these receptors is a woman in her 30s with COVID-19, enrolled during active disease.

V gene TRBV3-1 (or the pseudogene TRBV3-2) combines with J gene TRBJ2-2, with TRBD2 matching 11 bases. With 1 base clipped from V and 9 bases from J, the junction kept 4 bases outside the gene matches. The CDR3 has 15 residues. The germline V gene encodes CDR1 LGHDT and CDR2 YNNKEL (reference sequence). CDR3 amino acids: CASSQVAGGPRELFF. CDR3 DNA: TGTGCCAGCAGCCAAGTAGCGGGAGGGCCCAGGGAGCTGTTTTTT.

The rearrangement uses TRBV10-3 and TRBJ2-1; TRBD1 agrees at 7 bases. Trimming removed 6 bases from V and 7 bases from J; junction bases left unmatched: 12. Germline values: CDR1 ENHRY, CDR2 SYGVKD. The length of the CDR3 is 15 residues. This chain's CDR3 is CAIRSTGVAENEQFF. The CDR3 coding sequence is TGTGCCATCAGGTCTACAGGGGTGGCGGAAAATGAGCAGTTCTTC.

The chain links TRBV18 to TRBJ1-1, with 11 bases matching TRBD1. V shed 2 bases, J shed 4 bases, and the junction held 3 bases outside the gene matches. CDR1 KGHSH and CDR2 LQKENI come from the germline V gene. The CDR3 consists of 15 residues. The CDR3 sequence is CASSPKGTGGTEAFF. The DNA for the CDR3 is TGTGCCAGCTCACCAAAGGGGACAGGGGGCACTGAAGCTTTCTTT.

The rearrangement uses TRBV11-2 and TRBJ1-6; 8 bases are shared with TRBD1. The CDR3 runs to 17 residues. J lost 7 bases, V lost 4 bases, and 12 bases had no gene match. Germline V gives CDR1 SGHAT, CDR2 FQNNGV. The CDR3 reads CASSSRTGRGVNSPLHF. CDR3 nucleotide sequence: TGTGCCAGCAGCTCCCGGACAGGGAGGGGTGTAAATTCACCCCTCCACTTT.

This clone was picked up one time. This chain uses TRBV29-1 with TRBJ1-2; D remains ambiguous. Germline loops: CDR1 SQVTM, CDR2 ANQGSEA. Trimming took off 4 bases at V and 8 bases at J, with 5 bases between the two ends. The CDR3 has 9 residues. CDR3 loop: CSVAGGYTF. Here the CDR3 DNA reads TGCAGCGTTGCCGGGGGCTACACCTTC.